The source of this TCR beta chain is a study of blood T cell repertoires in COVID-19. Across the whole study: Samples came from the United States, Italy and Spain, spanning acute and convalescent COVID-19.

Profiled with immunoSEQ multiplex PCR; TCRdb holds only in-frame clones, not every one. The sample lists under 200,000 clones, more than 65% occurring once. This clone was observed a few times. Different DNA sequences within this sample yield the same CDR3. Adults between about 18 and 89 years of age took part from fewer than 30 US areas. This CDR3 spans 15 amino acids. From germline, CDR1 is LGHDT and CDR2 YNNKEL (reference sequence). The V gene end was trimmed by 3 bases and the J gene end by 5 bases; junction bases not matched to a gene: 7. The sequence was obtained from a woman between 40 and 55 years old with acute COVID-19. The sequenced sample consisted of PBMCs or T cells enriched from blood (not recorded which). The gene calls are TRBV3-1 (or the pseudogene TRBV3-2) and TRBJ1-2; 9 bases are a match to TRBD1. CDR3 DNA: TGTGCCAGCAGCCAGGGACAGGGAGGAGGGTATGGCTACACCTTC. Amino acid sequence: CASSQGQGGGYGYTF.